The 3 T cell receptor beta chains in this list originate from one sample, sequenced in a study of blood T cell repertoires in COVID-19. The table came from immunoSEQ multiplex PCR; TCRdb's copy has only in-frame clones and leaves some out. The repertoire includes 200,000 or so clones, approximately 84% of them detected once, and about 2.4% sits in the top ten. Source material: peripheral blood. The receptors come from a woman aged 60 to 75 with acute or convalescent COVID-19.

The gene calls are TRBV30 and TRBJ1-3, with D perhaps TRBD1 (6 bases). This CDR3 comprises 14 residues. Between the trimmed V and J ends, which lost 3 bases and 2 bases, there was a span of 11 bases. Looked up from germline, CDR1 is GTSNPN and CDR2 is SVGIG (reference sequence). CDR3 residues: CAWSRGGTGNTIYF. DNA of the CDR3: TGTGCCTGGAGCCGCGGGGGCACTGGAAACACCATATATTTT.

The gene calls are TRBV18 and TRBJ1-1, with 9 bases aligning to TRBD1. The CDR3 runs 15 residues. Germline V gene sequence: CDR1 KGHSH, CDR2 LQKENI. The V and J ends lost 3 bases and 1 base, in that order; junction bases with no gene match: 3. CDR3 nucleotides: TGTGCCAGCTCACCTCAACAGGGGGCGAACACTGAAGCTTTCTTT. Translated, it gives CASSPQQGANTEAFF.

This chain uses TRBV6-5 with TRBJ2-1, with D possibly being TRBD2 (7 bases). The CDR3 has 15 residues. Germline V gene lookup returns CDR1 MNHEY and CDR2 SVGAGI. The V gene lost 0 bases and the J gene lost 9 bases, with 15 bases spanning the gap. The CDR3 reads CASSYSGGGHGEQFF. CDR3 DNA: TGTGCCAGCAGTTACTCTGGCGGGGGACATGGTGAGCAGTTCTTC.